This is a list of T cell receptor beta chains from one sample in a study of spatial heterogeneity in lung cancer. TCRdb called the 5' RACE reads again in MiXCR, with one record for every CDR3 protein. The sample has 28,000 or so distinct CDR3 sequences; 13% are singletons. The sequencing here drew on PBMCs, taken at surgery. The receptor set was obtained from a female donor with early-stage non-small cell lung cancer. Each CDR3 is given with its conserved first and last residue. The D gene is left open where the match is weak. Expanded clones get a size class; other rows say once, few or many, or leave the size out.

clone_size	v_call	j_call	d_call	cdr3_nt	cdr3_aa
many	TRBV7-8	TRBJ1-5	-	TGTGCCAGCAGCTTAGTCCCGGAGGGGGATCAGCCCCAGCATTTT	CASSLVPEGDQPQHF
many	TRBV10-3	TRBJ2-3	-	TGTGCCATGGGCCCGAGAGGAGATACGCAGTATTTT	CAMGPRGDTQYF
medium-sized	TRBV28	TRBJ1-1	-	TGTGCCAGCAGTTTAACATCTGGAAGGGGACTGAACACTGAAGCTTTCTTT	CASSLTSGRGLNTEAFF
-	TRBV19	TRBJ1-1	-	TGTGCCAGTACCACCCGACGAAACACTGAAGCTTTCTTT	CASTTRRNTEAFF
few	TRBV28	TRBJ2-7	TRBD1	TGTGCCAGCAGACTTACAGGGGCGCCCGAGCAGTACTTC	CASRLTGAPEQYF
many	TRBV7-9	TRBJ2-3	-	TGTGCCAGCAGCTTAGGACACCGTGATTCCCCAGATACGCAGTATTTT	CASSLGHRDSPDTQYF
many	TRBV7-9	TRBJ2-4	TRBD1	TGTGCCAGCAGCACCACGGGACAGATAGCCAAAAACATTCAGTACTTC	CASSTTGQIAKNIQYF
many	TRBV29-1	TRBJ1-1	TRBD1	TGCAGCGCGGACAGGGGGGACACTGAAGCTTTCTTT	CSADRGDTEAFF
many	TRBV28	TRBJ2-7	-	TGTGCCAGCAGAAGACAGGACTACGAGCAGTACTTC	CASRRQDYEQYF
few	TRBV7-9	TRBJ2-5	TRBD2	TGTGCCAGCAGCCCCTGGACTAGCGGGAGCCAAGAGACCCAGTACTTC	CASSPWTSGSQETQYF
few	TRBV5-6	TRBJ2-7	TRBD2	TGTACCAGCAGCGGGACTAGATCGGGAGAGCAGTACTTC	CTSSGTRSGEQYF
few	TRBV28	TRBJ2-7	-	TGTGCCAGCAGTTTAAGGGATGAGCAGTACTTC	CASSLRDEQYF
many	TRBV6-5	TRBJ1-2	-	TGTGCCAGCAGCCCAGGGACCCTAACACCAACCCCTGCTAACTATGGCTACACCTTC	CASSPGTLTPTPANYGYTF
many	TRBV28	TRBJ1-6	-	TGTGCCAGCAGTTTAAGGGCCAGGGTTTCACCCCTCCACTTT	CASSLRARVSPLHF
few	TRBV24-1	TRBJ2-3	-	TGTGCCACCGGACTTAGCGGAACAGATACGCAGTATTTT	CATGLSGTDTQYF
many	TRBV11-2	TRBJ1-6	-	TGTGCCAGCAGCCCGAATCAGGGCTCCTATAATTCACCCCTCCACTTT	CASSPNQGSYNSPLHF
few	TRBV9	TRBJ2-3	-	TGTGCCAGCAGCGCATCCAGGGCGCATCACACAGATACGCAGTATTTT	CASSASRAHHTDTQYF
-	TRBV28	TRBJ2-3	TRBD2	TGTGCCAGCAGTTTTGATACGGGAGGCCCCACAGATACGCAGTATTTT	CASSFDTGGPTDTQYF
many	TRBV5-1	TRBJ2-3	-	TGCGCCAGCAGCTTGGTTACGGATCCGAGCACAGATACGCAGTATTTT	CASSLVTDPSTDTQYF
many	TRBV5-1	TRBJ2-1	TRBD2	TGCGCCAGCAGCCGGTTGACTAGCGGGGTCTCCTACAATGAGCAGTTCTTC	CASSRLTSGVSYNEQFF
many	TRBV28	TRBJ2-7	-	TGTGCCAGCACTGTCGGGAGCCCCCGCGGCGAGCAGTACTTC	CASTVGSPRGEQYF
few	TRBV29-1	TRBJ1-1	-	TGCAGCGTTGGATCCAACGGGAAGAACACTGAAGCTTTCTTT	CSVGSNGKNTEAFF
many	TRBV15	TRBJ2-1	-	TGTGCCACCAGCACCCAGGACAGACTCTCCTCCAATGAGCAGTTCTTC	CATSTQDRLSSNEQFF
many	TRBV18	TRBJ2-2	TRBD2	TGTGCCAGCTCAGGAGCGGGGGGCCGGACCGGGGAGCTGTTTTTT	CASSGAGGRTGELFF
many	TRBV13	TRBJ2-4	TRBD1	TGTGCCAGCAGCTGGGGGACAGGGAAGGGGAACATTCAGTACTTC	CASSWGTGKGNIQYF
many	TRBV25-1	TRBJ2-5	-	TGTGCCAGCAGTGAAGAGGAGGGTAGAGAGACCCAGTACTTC	CASSEEEGRETQYF
many	TRBV7-9	TRBJ1-5	-	TGTGCCAGCAGCTTAACGGGGGATAGGACTCAGCCCCAGCATTTT	CASSLTGDRTQPQHF
many	TRBV27	TRBJ1-1	TRBD1	TGTGCCAGCAGTCCACAGGGGCCCCCTTTGAACACTGAAGCTTTCTTT	CASSPQGPPLNTEAFF
many	TRBV10-3	TRBJ2-2	TRBD1	TGTGCCATCCGAGGCAAACAGGGGGCGCAAACCGGGGAGCTGTTTTTT	CAIRGKQGAQTGELFF
many	TRBV20-1	TRBJ2-1	-	TGCAGTGCTTCCCGGGAAGGGGTGGAAAATGAGCAGTTCTTC	CSASREGVENEQFF
many	TRBV6-1	TRBJ1-6	-	TGTGCCAGCATCGCCGCCCCAGGGGCTTATAATTCACCCCTCCACTTT	CASIAAPGAYNSPLHF
-	TRBV6-2/TRBV6-3	TRBJ1-1	-	TGTGCCAGCAGGGACGGCGGGGGCTTATACACTGAAGCTTTCTTT	CASRDGGGLYTEAFF
many	TRBV20-1	TRBJ1-4	TRBD1	TGCAGTGCTAGATCAACCGAACCGGGACAGCCTAATGAAAAACTGTTTTTT	CSARSTEPGQPNEKLFF
many	TRBV7-9	TRBJ1-4	-	TGTGCCAGCAGCTTAGCGCGGGACACTAATGAAAAACTGTTTTTT	CASSLARDTNEKLFF
few	TRBV28	TRBJ2-1	-	TGTGCCAGCAGTTTTCCCTTTCGTGAGCAGTTCTTC	CASSFPFREQFF
-	TRBV7-9	TRBJ2-2	TRBD1	TGTGCCAGCAGCGTAAACAGGGGCGCGAACACCGGGGAGCTGTTTTTT	CASSVNRGANTGELFF
medium-sized	TRBV7-8	TRBJ2-3	-	TGTGCCAGCAGCTTCAGCCAGGGACGCACAGATACGCAGTATTTT	CASSFSQGRTDTQYF
many	TRBV15	TRBJ2-3	-	TGTGCCACCAGCAGAGATGGGGGTGCCACAGATACGCAGTATTTT	CATSRDGGATDTQYF
many	TRBV7-2	TRBJ2-7	-	TGTGCCAGCAGCTTAGGACCAGGGGCCTACGAGCAGTACTTC	CASSLGPGAYEQYF
few	TRBV7-3	TRBJ2-1	TRBD2	TGTGCCAGCAGCTTAACGACCCGGATAACGGCTAGCGGGAATGGTGAGCAGTTCTTC	CASSLTTRITASGNGEQFF
many	TRBV28	TRBJ1-2	TRBD1	TGTGCCAGCAGTCACCCCGGGACAGATTTTCCCTACTATGGCTACACCTTC	CASSHPGTDFPYYGYTF